This paragraph reports one T cell receptor (beta chain). What it binds is not known. Looked up from germline, CDR1 is SGHTA and CDR2 is FQGNSA. The CDR3 is 16 amino acids. J gave up 0 bases and V 7 bases, and 9 bases lay outside the gene matches. This sample is part of a study of metastatic and nonmetastatic thyroid tumors. Study details: Comparative analysis of repertoires was undertaken across blood and tumor or nodule tissue obtained from malignant and benign thyroid patients.

Original processing notes: Differences in CDR3 between clinicopathological groups were drawn on to build a classifier intended to discriminate distant-metastatic papillary thyroid cancer patients. TCRdb ran MiXCR on the PCR reads. These V and J calls rely on TCRdb rather than the paper's analysis. The sample lists 29,000 or so clones; 3.5% to 4.5% were seen once. Patients underwent thyroid surgery, and none had received any treatment before it. The study's findings and limits: Reports indicated that malignant thyroid tumors showed significantly higher TCR beta diversity than benign nodules did, in blood and tumor.

Sequenced: blood. V usage is TRBV7-2 and J usage is TRBJ2-3, with 8 bases fitting TRBD2. The receptor was isolated from a female donor with papillary thyroid cancer or a benign thyroid nodule (not recorded which). Some clones in this sample may be carry-over from other donors' samples. This CDR3 is CASNPVVAGSTDTQYF. In nucleotides, the CDR3 is TGTGCCAGCAACCCGGTGGTAGCGGGGAGCACAGATACGCAGTATTTT.